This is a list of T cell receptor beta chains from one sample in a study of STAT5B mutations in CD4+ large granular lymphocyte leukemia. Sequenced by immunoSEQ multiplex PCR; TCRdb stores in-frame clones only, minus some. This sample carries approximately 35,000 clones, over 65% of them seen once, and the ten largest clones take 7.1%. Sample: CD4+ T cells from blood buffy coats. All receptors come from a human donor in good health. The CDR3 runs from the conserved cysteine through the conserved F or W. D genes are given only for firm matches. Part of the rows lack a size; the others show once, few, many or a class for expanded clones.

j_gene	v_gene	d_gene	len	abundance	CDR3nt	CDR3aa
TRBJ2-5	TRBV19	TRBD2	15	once	TGTGCCAGTAGTCCCCGGACTAGCGGGACGGAGACCCAGTACTTC	CASSPRTSGTETQYF
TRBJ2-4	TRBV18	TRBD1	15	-	TGTGCCAGCTCATCGGGGGACAGGGCCAAAAACATTCAGTACTTC	CASSSGDRAKNIQYF
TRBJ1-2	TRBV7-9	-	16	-	TGTGCCAGCAGGCTTAGTGGGAAGGACGGAGAATATGGCTACACCTTC	CASRLSGKDGEYGYTF
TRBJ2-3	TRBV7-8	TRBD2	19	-	TGTGCCAGCAGCTTATGGGCGGGAGGACTAAATTCTAGCACAGATACGCAGTATTTT	CASSLWAGGLNSSTDTQYF
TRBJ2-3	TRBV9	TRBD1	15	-	TGTGCCAGCAGCGAAGGCAGGGGGCTCGCAGATACGCAGTATTTT	CASSEGRGLADTQYF
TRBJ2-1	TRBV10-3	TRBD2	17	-	TGTGCCATCATGAGGGATAGGGGGACTAGCGGGTATAATGAGCAGTTCTTC	CAIMRDRGTSGYNEQFF
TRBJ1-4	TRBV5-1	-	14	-	TGCGCCAGCAGCTTGGTGGGAGGGAATGAAAAACTGTTTTTT	CASSLVGGNEKLFF
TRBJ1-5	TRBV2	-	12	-	TGTGCCAGCGGACGGGACAATCAGCCCCAGCATTTT	CASGRDNQPQHF
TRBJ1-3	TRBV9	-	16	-	TGTGCCAGCAGCGTAGATCTCCCTAACTCTGGAAACACCATATATTTT	CASSVDLPNSGNTIYF
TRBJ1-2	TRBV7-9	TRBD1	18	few	TGTGCCAGCAGCAATAACCGGGACAGGGATTCAACCCGCTATGGCTACACCTTC	CASSNNRDRDSTRYGYTF
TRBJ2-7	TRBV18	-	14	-	TGTGCCAGCTCACCGTCCCGGGACGGGTATGAGCAGTACTTC	CASSPSRDGYEQYF
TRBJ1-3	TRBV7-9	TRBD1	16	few	TGTGCCAGCAGCGCACAAACAGGGGGAACTGGAAACACCATATATTTT	CASSAQTGGTGNTIYF
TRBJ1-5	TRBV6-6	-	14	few	TGTGCCAGCACTCAGACGGGTTACAATCAGCCCCAGCATTTT	CASTQTGYNQPQHF
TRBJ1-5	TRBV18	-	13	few	TGTGCCAGCTCCCAGCTGGGCAATCAGCCCCAGCATTTT	CASSQLGNQPQHF
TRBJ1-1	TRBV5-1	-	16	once	TGCGCCAGCAGAAAGCCCGGGCTAACGGGAGGGGTTGAAGCTTTCTTT	CASRKPGLTGGVEAFF
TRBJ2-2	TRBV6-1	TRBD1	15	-	TGTGCCACCGCAAGGACAGGGGCGAACACCGGGGAGCTGTTTTTT	CATARTGANTGELFF
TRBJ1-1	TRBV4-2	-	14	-	TGTGCCAGCAGCCAAGACGGTGGCAGGATAGCAGCTTTCTTT	CASSQDGGRIAAFF
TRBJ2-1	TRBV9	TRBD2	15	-	TGTGCCAGCAGCACCGGGACTAGCGGGGTCAATGAGCAGTTCTTC	CASSTGTSGVNEQFF
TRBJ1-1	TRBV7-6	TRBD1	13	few	TGTGCCAGCAGCATACAGGGGAGCACTGAAGCTTTCTTT	CASSIQGSTEAFF
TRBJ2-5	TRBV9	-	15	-	TGTGCCAGCAGCGTAGAGGGGGCCCGGGGGGGGACCCAGTACTTC	CASSVEGARGGTQYF
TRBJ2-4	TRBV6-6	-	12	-	TGTGCCAGCGAGGGTTCCAAAAACATTCAGTACTTC	CASEGSKNIQYF
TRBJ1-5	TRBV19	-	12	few	TGTGCCAGTAGTTACGCGGGTGGGCCCCAGCATTTT	CASSYAGGPQHF
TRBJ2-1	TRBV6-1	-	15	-	TGTGCCAGCAGTGGTGTAGCGTCCTCCTACAATGAGCAGTTCTTC	CASSGVASSYNEQFF
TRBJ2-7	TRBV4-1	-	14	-	TGCGCCAGCAGCCCTGGGGCGCCAGGGGACGAGCAGTACTTC	CASSPGAPGDEQYF
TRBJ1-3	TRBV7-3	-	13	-	TGTGCCAGCAGCCCACGGATGGGTAACACCATATATTTT	CASSPRMGNTIYF
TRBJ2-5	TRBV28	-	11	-	TGTGCCAGCAGTTTTAAAGGGACCCAGTACTTC	CASSFKGTQYF
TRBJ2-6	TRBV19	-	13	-	TGTGCCAGCGCCCTCTCTGGGGCCAACGTCCTGACTTTC	CASALSGANVLTF
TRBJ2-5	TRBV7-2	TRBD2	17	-	TGTGCCAGCAGCTTGGGACCGACTAGCGGTCTGAGCGGGACCCAGTACTTC	CASSLGPTSGLSGTQYF
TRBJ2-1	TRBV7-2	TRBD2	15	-	TGTGCCAGCAGTTCCGGGACTAGGGCCTACAATGAGCAGTTCTTC	CASSSGTRAYNEQFF
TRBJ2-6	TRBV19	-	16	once	TGTGCCAGTAGTATCCGACCGATCTCTGGGGCCAACGTCCTGACTTTC	CASSIRPISGANVLTF
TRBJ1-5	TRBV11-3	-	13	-	TGTGCCAGCAGCCAGGACCCTAGTGGGCCCCAGCATTTT	CASSQDPSGPQHF
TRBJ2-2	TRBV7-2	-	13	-	TGTGCCAGCAGCTTAAATACTAGGGGGGAGCTGTTTTTT	CASSLNTRGELFF
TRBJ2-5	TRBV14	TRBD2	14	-	TGTGCCAGCAGGTCGGGACTAGCGGGAGAGACCCAGTACTTC	CASRSGLAGETQYF
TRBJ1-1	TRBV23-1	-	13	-	TGCGCCAGCGGACCAGGACAGAACACTGAAGCTTTCTTT	CASGPGQNTEAFF